These 27 T cell receptor beta chains originate from one sample sequenced in a study of shared clonotypes between healthy human individuals. Some clones are missing from TCRdb's copy, which holds only in-frame ones; the method was immunoSEQ multiplex PCR. The data show roughly 1,100,000 clones, about 80% seen once. The sequencing sample was made of memory CD4+ T cells sorted from blood. Subset denoted: CD45RA-negative fraction. Every receptor here comes from a young man in good health.

The V gene is TRBV28, the J gene TRBJ2-3; TRBD1 is a possible D gene (5 bases). This CDR3 is 13 amino acids long. Trimming removed 6 bases at V and 0 bases at J, with 7 bases between. Germline V gives CDR1 MDHEN, CDR2 SYDVKM. In nucleotides, the CDR3 is TGTGCCAGCAGAGGACATAGCACAGATACGCAGTATTTT. Protein sequence: CASRGHSTDTQYF.

This chain connects TRBV6-1 to TRBJ2-2; TRBD1 might be the D (6 bases). Per germline, CDR1 MNHNS and CDR2 SASEGT. V was trimmed by 3 bases and J by 9 bases, leaving 14 bases between them. The CDR3 spans 14 residues. The CDR3 is CASSEAQGLRELFF. The DNA for the CDR3 is TGTGCCAGCAGTGAGGCTCAGGGGCTCCGGGAGCTGTTTTTT.

The CDR3 spells CASSQVTAGDSPLHF. DNA of the CDR3: TGCGCCAGCAGCCAAGTGACCGCCGGGGATTCACCCCTCCACTTT. This sequence joins TRBV5-1 and TRBJ1-6; D is unclear. Trimming pared 4 bases from V and 8 bases from J, leaving 16 bases between. The CDR3 runs to 15 residues. Per germline, CDR1 SGHRS and CDR2 YFSETQ.

This chain uses TRBV2 with TRBJ2-7; a weak D match, TRBD2 (6 bases). The CDR3 covers 11 residues. The germline V gene has CDR1 SNHLY and CDR2 FYNNEI. The V gene lost 6 bases and the J gene lost 6 bases, with 9 bases spanning the gap. The CDR3 region is CASSQGGEQYF. The CDR3 DNA sequence: TGTGCCAGCAGCCAGGGAGGCGAGCAGTACTTC. The whole variable domain, filled in from reference TRBV2 and TRBJ2-7, reads EPEVTQTPSHQVTQMGQEVILRCVPISNHLYFYWYRQILGQKVEFLVSFYNNEISEKSEIFDDQFSVERPDGSNFTLKIRSTKLEDSAMYFCASSQGGEQYFGPGTRLTVT.

The chain has TRBV5-4 and TRBJ1-3, with D unclear. Germline values: CDR1 SGHNT, CDR2 YYREEE (reference sequence). The CDR3 is made up of 13 amino acids. V lost 2 bases, J lost 4 bases, and 7 bases lay in between. CDR3 in DNA: TGTGCCAGCAGCTTTGGCGGCGGAAACACCATATATTTT. It codes for CASSFGGGNTIYF.

The chain carries TRBV28 and TRBJ2-7; 11 positions agree with TRBD1. This CDR3 is built from 15 residues. The junction had 11 bases not matched to a gene; V was cut back by 10 bases and J by 3 bases. CDR1 is MDHEN and CDR2 is SYDVKM in the germline V gene. CDR3 bases: TGTGCCACTTGGGACAGGGGGGCCCAGGACTACGAGCAGTACTTC. This translates into CATWDRGAQDYEQYF.

This chain joins TRBV28 and TRBJ1-5; 8 bases line up with TRBD1. Germline lookup yields CDR1 MDHEN and CDR2 SYDVKM. V shed 10 bases and J 3 bases; nucleotides not matched to a gene: 5. The CDR3 extends over 13 amino acids. CDR3 coding DNA: TGTGCCAACAGACAGGGGATCAATCAGCCCCAGCATTTT. It encodes CANRQGINQPQHF.

With respect to this clone: The sample carries other DNA sequences with the same CDR3. The CDR3 DNA is TGCGCCAGCAGCTTGGCCCCGGGGGGGGGAAACACTGAAGCTTTCTTT. It encodes CASSLAPGGGNTEAFF. The chain employs TRBV5-1 and TRBJ1-1; D may be TRBD1 (5 bases). The CDR3 totals 16 residues. V was shortened by 0 bases and J by 2 bases, with 14 bases between the two germline ends. Germline lookup yields CDR1 SGHRS and CDR2 YFSETQ.

This rearrangement joins TRBV6-6 to TRBJ1-1; D may be TRBD1 (5 bases). There are 15 residues in the CDR3. Between the trimmed V and J ends, which lost 7 bases and 1 base, there was a span of 16 bases. Germline V gene sequence: CDR1 MNHNY, CDR2 SVGAGI (reference sequence). The CDR3 nucleotides read TGTGCCAGCATCGTCTGGGGGACTGGGAACACTGAAGCTTTCTTT. Translating gives CASIVWGTGNTEAFF.

The gene calls are TRBV19 and TRBJ2-2; 7 bases align to TRBD2. The CDR3 totals 15 residues. V shed 6 bases and J 1 base; nucleotides not matched to a gene: 5. The V gene's germline CDR1 is LNHDA and CDR2 SQIVND (reference sequence). CDR3 protein: CASRLAEGNTGELFF. The CDR3, as DNA: TGTGCCAGTAGGCTAGCGGAGGGGAACACCGGGGAGCTGTTTTTT.

The V gene is TRBV5-1, the J gene TRBJ2-2; 9 bases align to TRBD1. Germline assignment: CDR1 SGHRS and CDR2 YFSETQ. This CDR3 region has 17 residues. The junction had 8 bases not matched to a gene; V was cut back by 5 bases and J by 0 bases. CDR3 protein: CASRGQGEGANTGELFF. For the CDR3, the DNA is TGCGCCAGCAGGGGACAGGGAGAAGGGGCGAACACCGGGGAGCTGTTTTTT. Looking up the rest from reference TRBV5-1 and TRBJ2-2 gives the full variable domain: KAGVTQTPRYLIKTRGQQVTLSCSPISGHRSVSWYQQTPGQGLQFLFEYFSETQRNKGNFPGRFSGRQFSNSRSEMNVSTLELGDSALYLCASRGQGEGANTGELFFGEGSRLTVL.

This clone was observed a single time. CDR3 in amino acids: CASSTTGLSNQPQHF. The CDR3, as DNA: TGCGCCAGCAGCACGACCGGGCTTAGCAATCAGCCCCAGCATTTT. The chain uses TRBV5-1 and TRBJ1-5; D gene uncertain. With 4 bases removed from V and 0 bases from J, the gap between germline ends came to 11 bases. CDR1 and CDR2 from the germline V gene are SGHRS and YFSETQ. The CDR3 has 15 amino acids.

With respect to this clone: This specimen includes other DNA sequences encoding the same CDR3. V gene TRBV28 combines with J gene TRBJ2-5; D could derive from TRBD1 or TRBD2 (5 bases each). The V end was cut by 2 bases, the J end by 5 bases, with 9 bases between. The CDR3 has 13 amino acids. Germline values: CDR1 MDHEN, CDR2 SYDVKM. The CDR3 loop is CASSLAGTETQYF. CDR3 DNA: TGTGCCAGCAGTTTAGCCGGGACGGAGACCCAGTACTTC.

The chain is built from TRBV2 and TRBJ1-2, with TRBD1 identical over 8 bases. V lost 7 bases to trimming and J lost 8 bases; unmatched junction nucleotides: 12. The CDR3 extends over 14 amino acids. Germline V gene data show CDR1 as SNHLY and CDR2 as FYNNEI. The DNA of the CDR3 is TGTGCCAGCATCGGGGGACAGGCTGGCTACGGCTACACCTTC. The encoded protein is CASIGGQAGYGYTF.

This clone was detected only a few times. The CDR3 loop reads CASSFGRPHTDTQYF. The CDR3 nucleotides are TGCGCCAGCAGCTTCGGGAGGCCTCACACAGATACGCAGTATTTT. V usage is TRBV5-1 and J usage is TRBJ2-3, with TRBD2 identical over 7 bases. The CDR3 has 15 residues. Germline loops: CDR1 SGHRS, CDR2 YFSETQ. V lost 2 bases, J lost 2 bases, and 5 bases stayed unmatched.

V usage is TRBV2 and J usage is TRBJ2-2; D possibly corresponds to TRBD2 (5 bases). The CDR3 is 15 residues long. From germline, CDR1 is SNHLY and CDR2 FYNNEI. Trimming took off 5 bases at V and 0 bases at J, with 10 bases between the two ends. The CDR3 nucleotides read TGTGCCAGCAGTCGACTAAATCCGAACACCGGGGAGCTGTTTTTT. This translates into CASSRLNPNTGELFF.

This clone has only a few counts. This chain uses TRBV5-1 with TRBJ2-1; 7 positions match TRBD2. The CDR3 has 15 residues. The V gene's germline CDR1 is SGHRS and CDR2 YFSETQ. With 7 bases clipped from V and 10 bases from J, the junction kept 17 bases outside the gene matches. The CDR3 loop is CASRLMEGGSGEQFF. The DNA of the CDR3 is TGCGCCAGCCGACTCATGGAGGGAGGGTCCGGGGAGCAGTTCTTC. Full variable domain (missing parts from reference TRBV5-1 and TRBJ2-1): KAGVTQTPRYLIKTRGQQVTLSCSPISGHRSVSWYQQTPGQGLQFLFEYFSETQRNKGNFPGRFSGRQFSNSRSEMNVSTLELGDSALYLCASRLMEGGSGEQFFGPGTRLTVL.

The V call is TRBV2, the J call TRBJ2-5; either TRBD1 or TRBD2 may supply D (5 bases each). Germline V gene sequence: CDR1 SNHLY, CDR2 FYNNEI. V gave up 5 bases and J gave up 3 bases, with 19 bases separating them. CDR3 length: 16 residues. This CDR3 reads CASSKERIQGEETQYF. The CDR3, as DNA: TGTGCCAGCAGTAAAGAGAGGATTCAGGGAGAAGAGACCCAGTACTTC.

This clone has a single count. This chain uses TRBV12-5 with TRBJ1-4; D unclear. Germline V gene data show CDR1 as LGHNT and CDR2 as FRNRAP. The CDR3 sequence is 19 residues long. The germline V and J ends were trimmed by 0 bases and 5 bases, with 22 bases remaining between them. CDR3 residues: CASGLVTGSQLMRNEKLFF. In DNA, the CDR3 is TGTGCTAGTGGTTTGGTAACGGGGAGCCAACTAATGCGGAATGAAAAACTGTTTTTT.

Points on this clone: Since a far larger clone is one base different, this is likely a read error. The chain uses TRBV4-1 and TRBJ1-1; 8 bases are shared with TRBD1. CDR3 length: 14 residues. The germline V gene encodes CDR1 MGHRA and CDR2 YSYEKL. This chain's CDR3 is CAGSQPLGTGEAFF. The CDR3 coding sequence is TGCGCCGGCAGCCAACCGCTCGGGACAGGTGAAGCTTTCTTT.

The gene calls are TRBV4-1 and TRBJ1-5; D gene uncertain. This CDR3 comprises 15 residues. Germline V gives CDR1 MGHRA, CDR2 YSYEKL. The V gene lost 1 base and the J gene lost 4 bases, with 11 bases spanning the gap. The DNA of the CDR3 is TGCGCCAGCAGCCAAGCTTGGCTCCCGAATCAGCCCCAGCATTTT. Its protein is CASSQAWLPNQPQHF.

This clone was counted once. Germline and junction disagree at one end, which may indicate a read error. The genes are TRBV9 and TRBJ1-4, with no clear D. CDR1 and CDR2 (germline): SGDLS, YYNGEE. CDR3 length: 14 residues. CDR3 nucleotides: TGTGCCAGCAACGTAGGTATAACTAATGAAAAACTGTTTTTT. Protein: CASNVGITNEKLFF.

The J gene is TRBJ1-4, the V gene TRBV30; tentatively, D is TRBD1 (5 bases). The CDR3 covers 14 residues. The V and J ends lost 2 bases and 11 bases respectively, with 18 bases between them. Per germline, CDR1 GTSNPN and CDR2 SVGIG (reference sequence). This chain's CDR3 is CAWSQGAGRDKLFF. As DNA, the CDR3 is TGTGCCTGGAGTCAAGGGGCAGGGAGAGATAAACTGTTTTTT.

The chain has TRBV27 and TRBJ1-6; no definite D call. Germline V lookup: CDR1 MNHEY, CDR2 SMNVEV (reference sequence). Trimming left V 5 bases short and J 3 bases short, with 11 bases between. The CDR3 has 15 residues. The CDR3 region has the DNA TGTGCCAGCAGTCCAAGGACGGACTATAATTCACCCCTCCACTTT. Its protein product is CASSPRTDYNSPLHF.

This chain uses TRBV10-2 with TRBJ2-7, with D maybe TRBD1 (5 bases). The CDR3 loop spans 14 amino acids. The ends were cut back, 8 bases at V and 4 bases at J, with 18 bases in the middle. Germline values: CDR1 WSHSY, CDR2 SAAADI. Here the CDR3 reads CASSPQGAGYEQYF. CDR3 sequence (DNA): TGCGCCAGCTCCCCGCAGGGTGCCGGGTACGAGCAGTACTTC.

V is TRBV12-2 and J is TRBJ2-5. TRBV12-2 is a documented pseudogene. This CDR3 is built from 16 residues. The CDR3 DNA reads TGTGCAAGTCGCTTAGATTCGACGCTGCTTTGGGAGACCCAGTACTTC. Protein product: CASRLDSTLLWETQYF.

A single count supports this clone. J is TRBJ1-4 and V is TRBV2; 8 positions match TRBD1. Germline V gene data show CDR1 as SNHLY and CDR2 as FYNNEI. V shed 7 bases, J shed 1 base, and the junction held 5 bases outside the gene matches. CDR3 length equals 15 residues. The CDR3 sequence is CASTSGGKTNEKLFF. As DNA, the CDR3 is TGTGCCAGCACCTCAGGGGGCAAAACTAATGAAAAACTGTTTTTT.